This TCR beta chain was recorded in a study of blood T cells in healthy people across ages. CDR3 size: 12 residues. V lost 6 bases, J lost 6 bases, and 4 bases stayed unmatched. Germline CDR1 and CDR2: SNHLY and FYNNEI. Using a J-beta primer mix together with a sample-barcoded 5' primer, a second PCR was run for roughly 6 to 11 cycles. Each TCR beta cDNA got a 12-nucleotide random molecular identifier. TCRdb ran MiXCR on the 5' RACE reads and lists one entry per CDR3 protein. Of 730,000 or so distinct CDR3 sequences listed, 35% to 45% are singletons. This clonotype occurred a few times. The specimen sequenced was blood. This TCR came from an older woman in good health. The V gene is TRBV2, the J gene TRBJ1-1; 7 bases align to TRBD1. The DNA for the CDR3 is TGTGCCAGCAGCGATACAGGGGCTGAAGCTTTCTTT. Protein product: CASSDTGAEAFF.